Sequencing of this T cell receptor beta chain was carried out in a study of blood T cells in healthy people across ages. General study points: Unsorted PBMC material precluded a definitive naive versus antigen-experienced comparison. Diversity estimates drawn from one million T cells were deemed underestimates.

Comments on this clonotype: Its antigen is unknown.

Caucasian, healthy and from Russia, the donors were aged between about 6 and 100. Primers used in a second PCR of roughly 6 to 11 cycles were a sample-barcoded 5' primer and a J-beta primer mix. TCRdb independently ran MiXCR on the 5' RACE reads; one entry per CDR3 protein. Of about 780,000 distinct CDR3 sequences listed, 35% to 60% are singletons. Trimming took off 6 bases at V and 4 bases at J, with 23 bases between the two ends. Germline V lookup: CDR1 SQVTM, CDR2 ANQGSEA. The CDR3 totals 16 residues. The chain couples TRBV29-1 to TRBJ2-3, with D possibly called TRBD1 or TRBD2 (5 bases each). The material sequenced was blood. The TCR comes from an elderly man in good health. The CDR3: CSVSPHLTRGADTQYF. The CDR3 DNA is TGCAGCGTCTCACCACACCTTACACGAGGGGCAGATACGCAGTATTTT.